This T cell receptor (beta chain) derives from a study of T cells expressing NK-cell markers. Study-level information: Most of the eight sequenced donors tested HCMV-seropositive; one tested seronegative.

CDR1 is SGDLS, CDR2 YYNGEE, per germline. The CDR3 consists of 14 residues. For this clonotype: Antigen unknown.

Libraries used 5'RACE template switching adding universal primer site and UMIs. No DNA is given; TCRdb re-called the 5' RACE reads and lists each CDR3 protein once. The data show a few hundred thousand distinct CDR3 sequences, and the top ten clones hold 5% to 5.5%. Study-level results: As a fraction of CD8+ T cells, dominant NKG2C+ clonotypes reached roughly 1.0-7.5% in more than five donors. Several donors' CD3+CD56-NKG2C+ cells were dominated by the same clonotypes.

This clonotype was obtained from a man aged 18-70 years in good health. Sequencing input: blood T cells: a sorted CD56 or NKG2C T cell subset, CD4+ or CD8+ T cells, or bulk PBMC T cells (not recorded which). This rearrangement joins TRBV9 to TRBJ1-4. This CDR3 reads CASSVGGLNEKLFF. Supplemented by reference TRBV9 and TRBJ1-4, the full variable domain reads DSGVTQTPKHLITATGQRVTLRCSPRSGDLSVYWYQQSLDQGLQFLIQYYNGEERAKGNILERFSAQQFPDLHSELNLSSLELGDSALYFCASSVGGLNEKLFFGSGTQLSVL.